This T cell receptor beta chain was documented in a study of blood T cell repertoires in COVID-19 (dated by TCRdb to the early 2020s). For context, the study as a whole: Samples from collaborators originated in the United States, Italy and Spain and spanned both the acute and convalescent phases of COVID-19. The prospective study material was composed of cDNA or gDNA derived from T cells, B-cell-depleted T cells, or PBMCs. Deeply sampled blood TCRbeta repertoires from subjects exposed to, actively infected with, or recovered from COVID-19 were included in the dataset. A freely available public database, intended as a resource for researchers studying the immune response to SARS-CoV-2, is where the repertoires were released. The samples were drawn from the first 160 participants of the ongoing ImmuneRACE study and from 1,254 subjects provided by 6 global collaborators. The sample metadata nearly always contained a de-identified subject ID, COVID-19 status, age in years and sex. Where available, HLA class I and class II types were obtained from metadata supplied by the sample provider rather than from assay-based typing. What the research found in general, with its limitations: The quantity of clinical and demographic metadata differed by source and by participant and was supplied without curation.

TCRbeta CDR3 regions were amplified from genomic DNA by means of the immunoSEQ Assay, a bias-controlled multiplex PCR. The study's processing was this. The number of nucleated cells in each sample was estimated by amplification of reference gene primers within the assay. To quantify the absolute abundance of each unique TCRbeta CDR3 rearrangement, sequence reads were collapsed and filtered. For each sample, productive Simpson clonality was calculated by taking the square root of Simpson's diversity index across productive rearrangements. TCRdb holds this immuneACCESS table with in-frame rearrangements only. Some clones are missing; in checked studies, unresolved V genes explain under half, and the rest has no known cause. V, J and clone size were drawn from that table, and D and trimming were deduced from the DNA. The sample includes about 51,000 clones, with 86% observed a single time. The ten largest account for 1% to 1.5% of the sample.

Turning to this clone: Its specific antigen is unknown. There are no base qualities to consult, and no much larger clone falls within one base.

Whole blood was collected in K2EDTA tubes by collaborating institutions according to the institutions' own protocols. For TCRbeta analysis, collaborators shipped samples as frozen whole blood, isolated PBMCs, or DNA extracted from either of those sample types. The V and J ends are trimmed by 4 bases and 4 bases, leaving 14 bases between them. The CDR3, cysteine through phenylalanine, is 15 amino acids long. Only the CDR3 portion is preserved as DNA: 45 bases, with reading frame beginning at the first base. The germline V gene (reference sequence) yields LNHDA for CDR1 and SQIVND for CDR2. Sequencing input: peripheral blood. The rearrangement joined TRBV19 to TRBJ2-1, and perhaps TRBD2 as D gene, on 5 matching bases. The sequence came from a man aged 55 to 70 with acute or convalescent COVID-19. In nucleotides, the sequence is TGTGCCAGTAGTAAAGCCGGGATTGCATACAATGAGCAGTTCTTC. This yields the protein CASSKAGIAYNEQFF.